The present entry profiles one TCR beta chain with its context. One entry per CDR3 protein results from TCRdb running MiXCR on the 5' RACE reads. The sample lists tens of thousands of distinct CDR3 sequences, 22% occurring once. Tregs were sorted as CD4+CD25+CD127-/low cells. Germline V CDR1 and CDR2: SGDLS, YYNGEE. Trimming pared 0 bases from V and 4 bases from J, leaving 16 bases between. The CDR3 runs 17 residues. The chain employs TRBV9 and TRBJ2-2; a possible D gene is TRBD2 (6 bases). The sample consisted of Tregs sorted from a lymph node. The source is a female donor with breast cancer. CDR3 amino acids: CASSVDGYGTRTGELFF. CDR3 in DNA: TGTGCCAGCAGCGTAGACGGTTACGGGACTCGCACCGGGGAGCTGTTTTTT. Drawing the rest from reference TRBV9 and TRBJ2-2, the complete variable domain is DSGVTQTPKHLITATGQRVTLRCSPRSGDLSVYWYQQSLDQGLQFLIQYYNGEERAKGNILERFSAQQFPDLHSELNLSSLELGDSALYFCASSVDGYGTRTGELFFGEGSRLTVL.